The following is a T cell receptor beta chain sequence with its context. Its matching antigen is unknown. The donors were members of the validation cohort comprising about 130 subjects, separate from the roughly 640-subject first cohort. This specimen belongs to a study of cytomegalovirus exposure and HLA in healthy donors. Study-level background: The roughly 120 validation repertoires, a later analysis reported, used the same platform as the roughly 660 repertoires from the first cohort. Study-wide results and caveats: Most observed TCR sequences were rare, whereas some public TCRs were detected in many donors.

Some clones are missing from TCRdb's copy, which holds only in-frame ones; the method was immunoSEQ multiplex PCR. The sample lists 180,000 or so clones, around nine tenths occurring once. Trimming removed 0 bases at V and 7 bases at J, with 23 bases between. Germline V CDR1 and CDR2: SGDLS, YYNGEE. The CDR3 loop spans 17 amino acids. Sample: PBMCs. V gene TRBV9 combines with J gene TRBJ2-7; D may be TRBD2 (5 bases). The TCR originated in a woman between 25 and 40 years old in good health and CMV-seronegative. The CDR3 loop is CASSVGSSSAWPGEQYF. The CDR3 DNA is TGTGCCAGCAGCGTAGGCTCCTCTTCGGCGTGGCCGGGGGAGCAGTACTTC.